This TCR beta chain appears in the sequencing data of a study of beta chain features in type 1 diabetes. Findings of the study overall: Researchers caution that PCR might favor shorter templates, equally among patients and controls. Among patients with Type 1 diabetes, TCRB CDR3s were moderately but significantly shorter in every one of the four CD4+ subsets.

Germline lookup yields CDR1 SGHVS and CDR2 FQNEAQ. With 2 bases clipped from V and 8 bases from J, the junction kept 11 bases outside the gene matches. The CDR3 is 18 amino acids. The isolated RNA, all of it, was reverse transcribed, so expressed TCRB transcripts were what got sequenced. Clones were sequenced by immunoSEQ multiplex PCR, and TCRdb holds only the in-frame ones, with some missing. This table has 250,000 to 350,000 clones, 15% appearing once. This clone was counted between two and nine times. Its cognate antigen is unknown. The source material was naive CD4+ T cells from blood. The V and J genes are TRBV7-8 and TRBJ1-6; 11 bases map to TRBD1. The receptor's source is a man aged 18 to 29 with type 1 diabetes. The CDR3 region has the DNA TGTGCCAGCAGCTTATTGTCACACGGACAGGGGGCGGATTCACCCCTCCACTTT. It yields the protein CASSLLSHGQGADSPLHF.